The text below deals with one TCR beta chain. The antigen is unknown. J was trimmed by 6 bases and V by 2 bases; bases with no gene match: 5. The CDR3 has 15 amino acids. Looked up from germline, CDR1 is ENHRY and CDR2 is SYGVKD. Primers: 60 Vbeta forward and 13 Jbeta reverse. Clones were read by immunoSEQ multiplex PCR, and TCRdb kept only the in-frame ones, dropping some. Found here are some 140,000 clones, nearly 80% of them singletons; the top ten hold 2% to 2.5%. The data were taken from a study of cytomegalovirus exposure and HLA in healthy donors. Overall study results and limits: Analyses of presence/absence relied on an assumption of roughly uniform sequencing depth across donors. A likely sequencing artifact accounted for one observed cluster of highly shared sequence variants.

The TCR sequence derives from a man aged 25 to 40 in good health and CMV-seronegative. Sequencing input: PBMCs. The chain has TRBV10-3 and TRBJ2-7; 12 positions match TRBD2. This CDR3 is CAISEPTSGSFEQYF. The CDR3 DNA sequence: TGTGCCATCAGTGAGCCGACTAGCGGGAGTTTCGAGCAGTACTTC.